These 29 T cell receptor beta chains originate from one sample sequenced in a study of T-cell reconstitution after alpha-beta-depleted transplantation in children (dated by TCRdb to the mid-2010s). Receptors were amplified or captured by PCR. The sequencer was an Illumina HiSeq 2500. To normalize quantification of the TCRbeta repertoire, the TCR libraries were built with molecular barcoding that relied on unique molecular identifiers. TCRdb reanalyzed the raw reads on its own, using fastp at Q25 for trimming and MiXCR for clone calling, and kept in-frame beta chains. Rows with a matching CDR3 protein are joined into one entry that keeps the most common DNA and genes. This sample gives over 150,000 distinct CDR3 sequences in total; just under 6.5% of them show up just once. Of the sample, just over 4.5% is held by the ten largest clones. The treatment or condition label on this specimen signifies: allogeneic hematopoietic cell transplantation with graft depleted of TCRalphabeta T cells and CD19 B cells.

The sequences come from PBMCs, collected before TCRalphabeta/CD19-depleted stem cell transplant. These TCRs come from a girl under three years old with combined immunodeficiency, due to receive a stem cell transplant.

This clonotype was seen repeatedly, ten times or more. J is TRBJ2-1 and V is TRBV5-1; no firm D call. Trimming removed 0 bases at V and 2 bases at J, with 9 bases between. The CDR3 has 15 amino acids. Germline V gene lookup returns CDR1 SGHRS and CDR2 YFSETQ. The CDR3 loop reads CASSLGQMAYNEQFF. The CDR3, as DNA: TGCGCCAGCAGCTTGGGCCAAATGGCCTACAATGAGCAGTTCTTC.

In its sample, this clonotype was seen many times. The CDR3 region is CASSYRKSRENTEAFF. The CDR3 DNA reads as TGCGCCAGCAGCTATCGTAAGTCCAGGGAGAACACTGAAGCTTTCTTT. This chain uses TRBV4-1 with TRBJ1-1, with TRBD1 as a possible D gene (5 bases). Trimming pared 5 bases from V and 1 base from J, leaving 17 bases between. Germline CDR1 MGHRA, CDR2 YSYEKL. The CDR3 totals 16 residues.

Ten or more counts support this clonotype. V gene TRBV6-2 or TRBV6-3 combines with J gene TRBJ2-7; 9 nucleotides line up with TRBD1. The CDR3 length is 14 residues. The V gene's germline CDR1 is MNHEY and CDR2 SVGEGT. The V gene end was trimmed by 0 bases and the J gene end by 5 bases; junction bases not matched to a gene: 2. The CDR3 bases are TGTGCCAGCAGTTACTCCCGGACAGGGGACGAGCAGTACTTC. Translating it yields CASSYSRTGDEQYF.

In this sample, this clonotype turned up many times. The rearrangement uses TRBV4-1 and TRBJ2-7; 8 bases are a match to TRBD1. V lost 5 bases, J lost 2 bases, and 11 bases stayed unmatched. The CDR3 length is 16 residues. The germline CDR1 and CDR2 sequences are MGHRA and YSYEKL. The CDR3 DNA is TGCGCCAGCAGCGGGGGGACAGGTCATTCAACCTACGAGCAGTACTTC. It codes for CASSGGTGHSTYEQYF.

This clonotype was found many times. The rearrangement uses TRBV5-1 and TRBJ2-1, with D unclear. With 1 base removed from V and 0 bases from J, the gap between germline ends came to 5 bases. CDR3 length: 14 amino acids. From germline, CDR1 is SGHRS and CDR2 YFSETQ. CDR3 nucleotides: TGCGCCAGCAGCTTGAAGTTCTCCTACAATGAGCAGTTCTTC. Protein: CASSLKFSYNEQFF.

This clonotype occurred many times. The V call is TRBV20-1, the J call TRBJ2-3; 8 bases are shared with TRBD2. Trimming cost V 5 bases and J 3 bases; bases outside gene matches: 7. The CDR3 is 14 residues long. The germline gives CDR1 DFQATT, CDR2 SNEGSKA (reference sequence). The CDR3: CSALREDGTDTQYF. The CDR3 DNA follows: TGCAGTGCTCTGCGGGAGGATGGGACAGATACGCAGTATTTT.

The table lists this clonotype with many counts. The V gene is TRBV7-2, the J gene TRBJ2-2; no reliable D call. The germline V gene has CDR1 SGHTA and CDR2 FQGNSA. This CDR3 contains 16 residues. V was pared by 3 bases and J by 0 bases, with 11 bases between. The CDR3 DNA reads TGTGCCAGCAGCTTCATGTTTACGCCGAACACCGGGGAGCTGTTTTTT. It codes for CASSFMFTPNTGELFF. The entire variable domain, with the rest obtained from reference TRBV7-2 and TRBJ2-2, is as follows: GAGVSQSPSNKVTEKGKDVELRCDPISGHTALYWYRQSLGQGLEFLIYFQGNSAPDKSGLPSDRFSAERTGGSVSTLTIQRTQQEDSAVYLCASSFMFTPNTGELFFGEGSRLTVL.

Many counts were recorded for this clonotype. V is TRBV7-9 and J is TRBJ2-2; tentative D call: TRBD2 (6 bases). The CDR3 covers 13 residues. Deletions cut 6 bases from V and 4 bases from J, with 9 bases between. Germline CDR1 and CDR2: SEHNR and FQNEAQ (reference sequence). The DNA for the CDR3 is TGTGCCAGCAGGGGGGGTCCCACCGGGGAGCTGTTTTTT. It translates to CASRGGPTGELFF.

The chain combines TRBV27 with TRBJ1-1, with a weak D call TRBD1 (5 bases). V was trimmed by 3 bases and J by 4 bases, leaving 12 bases between them. CDR1 is MNHEY, CDR2 SMNVEV, per germline (reference sequence). This CDR3 is built from 14 residues. In DNA, the CDR3 is TGTGCCAGCAGTTTGGGGGGGGTGGGCACTGAAGCTTTCTTT. Translated: CASSLGGVGTEAFF.

This clonotype appeared many times. The gene calls are TRBV9 and TRBJ2-3; TRBD2 agrees at 7 bases. V was pared by 3 bases and J by 2 bases, with 9 bases of the junction left unmatched. Germline CDR1 and CDR2: SGDLS and YYNGEE. This CDR3 comprises 16 residues. This CDR3 is CASSERTSTPTDTQYF. Here the CDR3 DNA reads TGTGCCAGCAGCGAGAGGACTAGTACGCCCACAGATACGCAGTATTTT.

The table lists this clonotype with many counts. This chain uses TRBV14 with TRBJ1-2; D is uncertain. Germline values: CDR1 SGHDN, CDR2 FVKESK. This CDR3 comprises 14 residues. Trimming removed 1 base at V and 4 bases at J, with 10 bases between. The CDR3 reads CASSQGRGRYGYTF. The CDR3, as DNA: TGTGCCAGCAGCCAAGGACGAGGTCGCTATGGCTACACCTTC.

The table lists this clonotype with many counts. V and J are TRBV7-3 and TRBJ2-1; 9 bases fit TRBD2. J was trimmed by 5 bases and V by 1 base; bases with no gene match: 9. CDR3 size: 17 residues. Germline V gives CDR1 SGHTA, CDR2 FQGTGA. The CDR3 DNA reads TGTGCCAGCAGCTTAATTCCCTCAGCGGGGGGAAACAATGAGCAGTTCTTC. This translates into CASSLIPSAGGNNEQFF.

Turning to this clonotype: A read error may explain this, as a much larger clone is one base away. This chain connects TRBV7-8 to TRBJ1-1, with a tentative D call TRBD1 (5 bases). CDR3 length: 14 amino acids. Trimming stripped 3 bases from V and 6 bases from J, with 14 bases between. Germline V gene sequence: CDR1 SGHVS, CDR2 FQNEAQ. The CDR3 protein is CASSLQGLGAEAFF. As DNA, the CDR3 is TGTGCCAGCAGCTTGCAGGGATTAGGCGCTGAAGCTTTCTTT.

The sample holds many counts of this clonotype. The chain employs TRBV20-1 and TRBJ2-1; the D gene is possibly TRBD2 (5 bases). The V and J ends lost 0 bases and 4 bases respectively, with 16 bases between them. The CDR3 covers 16 residues. The germline V gene has CDR1 DFQATT and CDR2 SNEGSKA (reference sequence). CDR3 sequence reads: CSAREEVPSPYNEQFF. For the CDR3, the DNA is TGCAGTGCTAGAGAGGAGGTTCCCTCTCCTTACAATGAGCAGTTCTTC.

This clonotype was counted many times. The V and J genes are TRBV5-5 and TRBJ2-3, with D perhaps matching TRBD2 (5 bases). This CDR3 region has 13 residues. Germline values: CDR1 SGHKS, CDR2 YYEKEE (reference sequence). Trimming pared 7 bases from V and 3 bases from J, leaving 12 bases between. The CDR3 spells CASLESGTDTQYF. In DNA, the CDR3 is TGTGCCAGCCTAGAATCGGGGACAGATACGCAGTATTTT.

The rearrangement links TRBV2 to TRBJ2-6; 7 positions agree with TRBD1. V trimming: 11 bases; J trimming: 0 bases; junction bases outside the gene matches: 19. Looked up from germline, CDR1 is SNHLY and CDR2 is FYNNEI. The CDR3 totals 19 residues. The CDR3, as DNA: TGTGCCTGCTGTTTTCTGGCGGACAGGTTTAGCTCTGGGGCCAACGTCCTGACTTTC. Translating gives CACCFLADRFSSGANVLTF.

This clonotype was seen at least ten times. The chain carries TRBV3-1 and TRBJ1-2; 8 bases match TRBD1. Germline trimming cut 3 bases from V and 6 bases from J; bases unmatched to any gene: 9. This CDR3 comprises 15 residues. Germline V gives CDR1 LGHDT, CDR2 YNNKEL (reference sequence). The CDR3 sequence: CASSQYPGQVDGYTF. The CDR3 nucleotides read TGTGCCAGCAGCCAGTACCCGGGACAGGTCGATGGCTACACCTTC.

This clonotype was counted ten times or more. This sequence joins TRBV5-1 and TRBJ1-5; the D is unclear. This CDR3 has 14 residues. V gave up 3 bases and J gave up 0 bases, with 7 bases separating them. Germline V gives CDR1 SGHRS, CDR2 YFSETQ. This chain's CDR3 is CASSWALSNQPQHF. The CDR3, as DNA: TGCGCCAGCAGCTGGGCTCTTAGCAATCAGCCCCAGCATTTT.

The rearrangement joins TRBV9 to TRBJ2-2, with 7 bases matching TRBD2. Germline V gene sequence: CDR1 SGDLS, CDR2 YYNGEE. The CDR3 is made up of 17 amino acids. Trimming at V came to 0 bases and at J to 5 bases, leaving 10 bases not matched to a gene. The CDR3 region has the DNA TGTGCCAGCAGCGTAGACACGTGGGAGGGACGAACCGGGGAGCTGTTTTTT. As protein: CASSVDTWEGRTGELFF.

This clonotype has a count of ten or more. The chain carries TRBV18 and TRBJ2-7; D remains ambiguous. The CDR3 contains 14 residues. The V end was cut by 3 bases, the J end by 4 bases, with 13 bases between. Germline V gene sequence: CDR1 KGHSH, CDR2 LQKENI. CDR3 DNA: TGTGCCAGCTCACCCTTTTCACAGCCTTACGAGCAGTACTTC. Residues: CASSPFSQPYEQYF.

This clonotype was found many times. The chain combines TRBV6-1 with TRBJ2-1; 8 nucleotides align to TRBD2. With 7 bases clipped from V and 2 bases from J, the junction kept 7 bases outside the gene matches. Germline V gene lookup returns CDR1 MNHNS and CDR2 SASEGT. The CDR3 totals 15 residues. Here the CDR3 DNA reads TGTGCCAGCACCCCACTAGCGGATCCCTACAATGAGCAGTTCTTC. Translated, it gives CASTPLADPYNEQFF.

The chain combines TRBV6-5 with TRBJ2-7; D could derive from TRBD1 or TRBD2 (5 bases each). The CDR3 is 13 residues long. Germline CDR1 MNHEY, CDR2 SVGAGI. Trimming removed 0 bases from V and 4 bases from J, with 7 bases in between. The CDR3, as DNA: TGTGCCAGCAGTTACTCCGGGGCGTACGAGCAGTACTTC. As protein: CASSYSGAYEQYF.

This clonotype was seen repeatedly, ten times or more. The chain recombines TRBV7-2 with TRBJ2-3, with unresolved D. Trimming took 5 bases from V and 0 from J, leaving 9 bases between them. This CDR3 region has 14 residues. Per germline, CDR1 SGHTA and CDR2 FQGNSA. DNA of the CDR3: TGTGCCAGCAGCCTAGACCTTAGCACAGATACGCAGTATTTT. Its protein is CASSLDLSTDTQYF.

In this sample, this clonotype turned up many times. The chain carries TRBV5-1 and TRBJ1-5; 9 bases fit TRBD1. Losses at the gene ends were 4 bases for V and 7 bases for J; bases not matched to a gene: 21. This CDR3 comprises 19 residues. CDR1 SGHRS and CDR2 YFSETQ come from the germline V gene. CDR3 loop: CASSDSGTGRTLPWQPQHF. Here the CDR3 DNA reads TGCGCCAGCAGCGACTCCGGGACAGGGAGGACCCTGCCATGGCAGCCCCAGCATTTT. The variable domain in full, with the rest retrieved from reference TRBV5-1 and TRBJ1-5, is KAGVTQTPRYLIKTRGQQVTLSCSPISGHRSVSWYQQTPGQGLQFLFEYFSETQRNKGNFPGRFSGRQFSNSRSEMNVSTLELGDSALYLCASSDSGTGRTLPWQPQHFGDGTRLSIL.

Many counts were recorded for this clonotype. The gene calls are TRBV3-1 and TRBJ2-5; TRBD2 agrees at 10 bases. Germline CDR1 and CDR2: LGHDT and YNNKEL (reference sequence). The V segment lost 1 base and the J segment 4 bases; nucleotides outside the gene matches: 9. This CDR3 spans 17 amino acids. CDR3 protein: CASSQALLAGVIETQYF. CDR3 bases: TGTGCCAGCAGCCAAGCGTTGCTAGCGGGAGTTATAGAGACCCAGTACTTC.

This clonotype was observed at least ten times. The gene calls are TRBV6-2 or TRBV6-3 and TRBJ1-1; D is perhaps TRBD1 (6 bases). The CDR3 has 12 residues. V gave up 7 bases and J gave up 7 bases, with 13 bases separating them. Germline CDR1 reads MNHEY; CDR2 reads SVGEGT. CDR3 sequence (DNA): TGTGCCAGCACTCACAGGGATCGTGAAGCTTTCTTT. Protein: CASTHRDREAFF.

This clonotype was observed many times. This chain links TRBV7-9 with TRBJ2-3; D is unclear. This CDR3 is built from 15 residues. Trimming pared 2 bases from V and 2 bases from J, leaving 11 bases between. CDR1 SEHNR and CDR2 FQNEAQ come from the germline V gene (reference sequence). CDR3 coding DNA: TGTGCCAGCAGCTTAATGGCTCTGCACACAGATACGCAGTATTTT. Amino acids: CASSLMALHTDTQYF.

There are many counts of this clonotype. V usage is TRBV6-2 or TRBV6-3 and J usage is TRBJ1-1; no clear D gene. Deletions cut 2 bases from V and 5 bases from J, with 12 bases between. The CDR3 is 14 residues long. From germline, CDR1 is MNHEY and CDR2 SVGEGT. CDR3 DNA sequence: TGTGCCAGCAGTTACGCGGGGAAGGCGACTGAAGCTTTCTTT. Translation gives CASSYAGKATEAFF.

This clonotype was picked up many times. The rearrangement joins TRBV29-1 to TRBJ2-1, with 8 bases identical to TRBD1. The V segment lost 0 bases and the J segment 8 bases; nucleotides outside the gene matches: 12. CDR3 length: 16 residues. CDR1 is SQVTM, CDR2 ANQGSEA, per germline. The CDR3 region is CSVEEGTGFPLHEQFF. For the CDR3, the DNA is TGCAGCGTTGAAGAGGGGACAGGATTTCCTCTCCATGAGCAGTTCTTC.